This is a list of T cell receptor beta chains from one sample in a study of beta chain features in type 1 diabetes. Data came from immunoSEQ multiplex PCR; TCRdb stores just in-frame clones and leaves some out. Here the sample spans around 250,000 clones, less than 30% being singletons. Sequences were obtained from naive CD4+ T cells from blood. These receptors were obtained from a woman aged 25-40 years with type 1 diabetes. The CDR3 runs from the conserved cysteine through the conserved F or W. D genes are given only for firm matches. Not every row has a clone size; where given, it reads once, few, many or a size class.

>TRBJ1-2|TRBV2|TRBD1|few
CASRVNQGDYGYTF
TGTGCCAGCAGGGTAAACCAGGGGGACTATGGCTACACCTTC
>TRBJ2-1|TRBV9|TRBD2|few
CASTAGTSAYNEQFF
TGTGCCAGCACCGCCGGGACTAGCGCCTACAATGAGCAGTTCTTC
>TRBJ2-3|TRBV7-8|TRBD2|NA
CASSFLAGGPTDTQYF
TGTGCCAGCAGCTTTCTAGCGGGAGGCCCTACAGATACGCAGTATTTT
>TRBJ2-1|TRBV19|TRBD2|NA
CASRGLAGSSYNEQFF
TGTGCCAGTAGGGGACTAGCGGGGAGTTCCTACAATGAGCAGTTCTTC
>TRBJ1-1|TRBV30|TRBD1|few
CAWSDQQGMTGRTEAFF
TGTGCCTGGAGCGATCAACAGGGGATGACAGGTCGGACTGAAGCTTTCTTT
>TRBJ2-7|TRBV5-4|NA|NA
CASSLAPGNEQYF
TGTGCCAGCAGCTTGGCCCCAGGGAACGAGCAGTACTTC
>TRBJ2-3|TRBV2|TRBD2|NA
CASRTTSGRGTDTQYF
TGTGCCAGCAGAACGACTAGCGGGAGGGGGACAGATACGCAGTATTTT
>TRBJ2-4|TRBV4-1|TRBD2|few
CASSQGGTSGPQYF
TGCGCCAGCAGCCAAGGAGGGACTAGCGGGCCCCAGTACTTC
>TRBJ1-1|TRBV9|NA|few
CASSVVQAGTEAFF
TGTGCCAGCAGCGTAGTTCAGGCGGGCACTGAAGCTTTCTTT
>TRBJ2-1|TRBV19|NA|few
CASSSGFSGSSYNEQFF
TGTGCCAGTAGTAGTGGATTTAGCGGAAGCTCCTACAATGAGCAGTTCTTC
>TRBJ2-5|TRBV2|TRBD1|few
CASTRQGRGQETQYF
TGTGCCAGCACCCGACAGGGAAGGGGGCAAGAGACCCAGTACTTC
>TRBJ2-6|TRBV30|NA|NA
CAWSGRPEFRSGANVLTF
TGTGCCTGGAGTGGCCGCCCGGAGTTTCGCTCTGGGGCCAACGTCCTGACTTTC
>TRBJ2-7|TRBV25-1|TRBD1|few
CASSRTGADEQYF
TGTGCCAGCAGTCGGACAGGGGCTGACGAGCAGTACTTC
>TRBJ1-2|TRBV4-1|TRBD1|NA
CASSQGTGGETGYTF
TGCGCCAGCAGCCAAGGAACAGGGGGCGAGACCGGCTACACCTTC
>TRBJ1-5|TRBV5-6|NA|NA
CASSLYAGGNQPQHF
TGTGCCAGCAGCTTGTACGCAGGGGGCAATCAGCCCCAGCATTTT
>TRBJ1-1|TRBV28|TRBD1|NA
CASSSTGAEAFF
TGTGCCAGCAGTTCGACAGGGGCCGAAGCTTTCTTT
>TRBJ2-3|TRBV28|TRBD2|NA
CASSFTLAGVHTQYF
TGTGCCAGCAGTTTTACGCTAGCGGGAGTACATACGCAGTATTTT
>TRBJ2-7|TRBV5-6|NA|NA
CASRSLGEIYEQYF
TGTGCCAGCAGATCCCTCGGGGAAATCTACGAGCAGTACTTC
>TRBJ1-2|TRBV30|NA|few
CAWSEDIGYGYTF
TGTGCCTGGAGTGAGGACATTGGCTATGGCTACACCTTC
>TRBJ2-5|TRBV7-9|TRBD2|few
CASSLGWLAGSQETQYF
TGTGCCAGCAGCTTAGGATGGCTAGCGGGAAGCCAAGAGACCCAGTACTTC
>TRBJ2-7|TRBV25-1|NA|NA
CASGELVSSRGIYEQYF
TGTGCCAGCGGAGAACTAGTTTCGTCCAGAGGGATCTACGAGCAGTACTTC
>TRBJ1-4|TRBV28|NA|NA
CASSARPWAEKLFF
TGTGCCAGCAGTGCCCGGCCTTGGGCTGAAAAACTGTTTTTT
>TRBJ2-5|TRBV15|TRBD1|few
CATSRDPGQGQETQYF
TGTGCCACCAGCAGAGATCCGGGACAGGGCCAAGAGACCCAGTACTTC
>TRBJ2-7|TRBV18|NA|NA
CASSPPRFYEQYF
TGTGCCAGCTCACCCCCCAGATTCTACGAGCAGTACTTC
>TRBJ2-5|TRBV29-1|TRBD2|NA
CSVGWLAGETQYF
TGCAGCGTTGGTTGGCTAGCGGGAGAGACCCAGTACTTC
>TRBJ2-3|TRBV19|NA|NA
CASSIKGRGTDTQYF
TGTGCCAGTAGTATAAAGGGGCGCGGCACAGATACGCAGTATTTT
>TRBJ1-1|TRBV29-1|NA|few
CSVLLTGGIEAFF
TGCAGCGTCCTCCTGACAGGTGGGATTGAAGCTTTCTTT
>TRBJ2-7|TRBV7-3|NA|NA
CASSPGRGYYEQYF
TGTGCCAGCAGCCCCGGACGGGGGTACTACGAGCAGTACTTC
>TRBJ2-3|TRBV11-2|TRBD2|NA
CASSARPPAGGRTDTQYF
TGTGCCAGCAGCGCCAGACCCCCAGCGGGAGGCCGCACAGATACGCAGTATTTT
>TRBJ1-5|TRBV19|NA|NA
CARGGSNQPQHF
TGTGCCAGGGGGGGTAGCAATCAGCCCCAGCATTTT
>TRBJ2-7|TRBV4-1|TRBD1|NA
CASSPPDRGINREQYF
TGCGCCAGCAGCCCGCCCGACAGGGGCATAAATCGCGAGCAGTACTTC
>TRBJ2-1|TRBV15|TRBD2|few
CATSPQTSPTGNEQFF
TGTGCCACCAGCCCTCAGACTAGCCCGACGGGAAATGAGCAGTTCTTC
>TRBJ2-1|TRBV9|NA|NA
CASSRVDEQFF
TGTGCCAGCAGCCGAGTGGATGAGCAGTTCTTC
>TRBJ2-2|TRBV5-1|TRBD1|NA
CASSLGTGNTGELFF
TGCGCCAGCAGCTTGGGGACAGGGAACACCGGGGAGCTGTTTTTT
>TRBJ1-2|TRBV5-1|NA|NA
CASSLADQVDGYTF
TGCGCCAGCAGCTTGGCCGATCAGGTCGATGGCTACACCTTC
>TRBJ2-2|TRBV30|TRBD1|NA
CAWRLPGTGTTGELFF
TGTGCCTGGAGGCTCCCCGGGACAGGGACCACCGGGGAGCTGTTTTTT
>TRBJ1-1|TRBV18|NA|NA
CASSPGRVEAFF
TGTGCCAGCTCACCGGGCAGGGTTGAAGCTTTCTTT
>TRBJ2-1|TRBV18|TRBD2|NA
CASSPPSAGGGEQFF
TGTGCCAGCTCACCACCGTCTGCGGGAGGGGGTGAGCAGTTCTTC
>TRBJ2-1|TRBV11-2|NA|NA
CASSLMSGNYNEQFF
TGTGCCAGCAGCTTAATGAGCGGAAACTACAATGAGCAGTTCTTC
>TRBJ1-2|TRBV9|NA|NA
CASSTPLPGYGYTF
TGTGCCAGCAGCACACCTCTTCCCGGGTATGGCTACACCTTC
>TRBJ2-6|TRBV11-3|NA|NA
CASSPSRSGANVLTF
TGTGCCAGCAGCCCTTCGAGGTCTGGGGCCAACGTCCTGACTTTC
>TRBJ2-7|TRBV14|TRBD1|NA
CASSQRQGFYEQYF
TGTGCCAGCAGCCAAAGACAGGGGTTCTACGAGCAGTACTTC
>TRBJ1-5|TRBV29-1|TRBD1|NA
CSVRGTDSNQPQHF
TGCAGCGTTAGAGGGACAGATAGCAATCAGCCCCAGCATTTT
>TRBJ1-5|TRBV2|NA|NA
CASSGLRGNQPQHF
TGTGCCAGCAGTGGCTTGAGGGGCAATCAGCCCCAGCATTTT
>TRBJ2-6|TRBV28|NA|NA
CAVGGHFSGANVLTF
TGTGCCGTTGGGGGACACTTCTCTGGGGCCAACGTCCTGACTTTC
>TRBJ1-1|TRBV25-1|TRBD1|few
CASIGRGFYLNTEAFF
TGTGCCAGCATCGGCAGGGGGTTTTATTTGAACACTGAAGCTTTCTTT
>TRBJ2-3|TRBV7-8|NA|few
CASSFLESTTDTQYF
TGTGCCAGCAGCTTCTTGGAGTCTACCACAGATACGCAGTATTTT
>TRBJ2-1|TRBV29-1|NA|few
CSLRGAPDSYNEQFF
TGCAGCCTTCGGGGAGCGCCCGACTCCTACAATGAGCAGTTCTTC